This T cell receptor beta chain was captured in a study of PD-L1 blockade in urothelial cancer. Study-level information: About nine tenths of the roughly 29 patients comprised males who had bladder-origin urothelial cancer.

The V segment lost 5 bases and the J segment 1 base; nucleotides outside the gene matches: 7. The germline gives CDR1 SEHNR, CDR2 FQNEAQ (reference sequence). The CDR3 runs to 17 residues. Patient disease was locally advanced or metastatic urothelial carcinoma. Synthetic analogs of TCR templates were spiked into every PCR. Here immunoSEQ multiplex PCR was the method, and the copy in TCRdb shows in-frame clones only, minus some. Here the sample spans approximately 65,000 clones, roughly nine tenths being singletons. V is TRBV7-9 and J is TRBJ2-5, with TRBD2 matching over 13 bases. Sample: PBMCs, taken around atezolizumab (anti-PD-L1) treatment. This sequence originates from a man aged 55 to 70 with urothelial cancer. The CDR3, as DNA: TGTGCCAGCAGCCTACTGACTAGCGGGGGGATCCAAGAGACCCAGTACTTC. Protein product: CASSLLTSGGIQETQYF.